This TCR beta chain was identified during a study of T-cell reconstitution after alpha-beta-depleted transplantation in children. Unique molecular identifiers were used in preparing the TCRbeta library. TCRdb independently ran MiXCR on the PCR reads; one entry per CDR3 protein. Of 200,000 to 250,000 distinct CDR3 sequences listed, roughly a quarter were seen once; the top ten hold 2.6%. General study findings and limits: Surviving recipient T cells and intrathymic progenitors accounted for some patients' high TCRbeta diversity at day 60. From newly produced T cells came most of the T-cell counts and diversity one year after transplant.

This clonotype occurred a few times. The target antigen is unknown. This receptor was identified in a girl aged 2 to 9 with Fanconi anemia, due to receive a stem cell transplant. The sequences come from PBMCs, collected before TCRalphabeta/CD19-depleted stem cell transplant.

This CDR3 reads CASSLVAGHTDTQYF. CDR3 in DNA: TGTGCCAGCAGCTTAGTGGCGGGACACACAGATACGCAGTATTTT. The rearrangement joins TRBV11-2 to TRBJ2-3; either TRBD1 or TRBD2 may supply D (6 bases each). V was trimmed by 1 base and J by 2 bases, leaving 10 bases between them. Germline assignment: CDR1 SGHAT and CDR2 FQNNGV. The CDR3 covers 15 residues.